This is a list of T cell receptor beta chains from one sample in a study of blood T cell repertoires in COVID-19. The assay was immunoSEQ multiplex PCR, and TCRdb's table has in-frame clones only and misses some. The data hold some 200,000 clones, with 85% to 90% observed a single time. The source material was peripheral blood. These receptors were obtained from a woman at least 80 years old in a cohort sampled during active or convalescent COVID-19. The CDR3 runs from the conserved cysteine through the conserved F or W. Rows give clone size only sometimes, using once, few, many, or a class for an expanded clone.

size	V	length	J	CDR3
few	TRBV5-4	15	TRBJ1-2	CASSWDRERGYGYTF
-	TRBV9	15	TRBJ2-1	CASSVLGGADHEQFF
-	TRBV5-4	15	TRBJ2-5	CASSGLAGGSETQYF
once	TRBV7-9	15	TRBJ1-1	CASSPWTNAYTEAFF
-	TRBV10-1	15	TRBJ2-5	CASSRGSGGSETQYF
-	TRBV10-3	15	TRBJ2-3	CAISESSSGTDTQYF
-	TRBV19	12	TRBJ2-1	CASNPPAGEQFF
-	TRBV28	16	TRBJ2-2	CASSSPGQGNTGELFF
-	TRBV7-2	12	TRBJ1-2	CASSEDREGYTF
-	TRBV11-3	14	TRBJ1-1	CASSLDRVNTEAFF
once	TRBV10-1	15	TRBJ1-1	CASSPGTAVNTEAFF
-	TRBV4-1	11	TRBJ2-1	CASSRGDEQFF
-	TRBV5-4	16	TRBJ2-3	CASSVLRDRESDTQYF
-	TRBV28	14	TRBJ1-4	CASRQGGTNEKLFF
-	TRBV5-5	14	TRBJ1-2	CASSIGAGPYGYTF
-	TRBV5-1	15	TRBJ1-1	CASSTTQGLSTEAFF
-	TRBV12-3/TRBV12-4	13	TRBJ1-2	CASNPTGVYGYTF
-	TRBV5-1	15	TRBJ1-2	CASSLGGGSNYGYTF
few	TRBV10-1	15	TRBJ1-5	CASSEPVRAVEPQHF
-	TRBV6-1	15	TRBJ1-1	CASSEAVTRNTEAFF
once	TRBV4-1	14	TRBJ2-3	CASGAGGGADTQYF
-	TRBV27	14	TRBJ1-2	CASSQRQGSKGYTF
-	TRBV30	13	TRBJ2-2	CAWSQTEDGELFF
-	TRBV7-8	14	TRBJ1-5	CASSRGQGNQPQHF
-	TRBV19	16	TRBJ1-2	CASSPSGIGTNYGYTF
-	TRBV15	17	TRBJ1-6	CATSYRDISSYNSPLHF
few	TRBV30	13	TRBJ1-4	CAWRRSTNEKLFF
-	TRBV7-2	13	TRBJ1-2	CASSRDRNYGYTF
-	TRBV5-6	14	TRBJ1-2	CASSFSPGPGDYTF
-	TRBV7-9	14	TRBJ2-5	CASSPGQAQETQYF
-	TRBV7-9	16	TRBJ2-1	CASSSTVLGSYNEQFF
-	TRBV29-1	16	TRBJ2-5	CSVEDPLGAGQETQYF
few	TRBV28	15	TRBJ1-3	CACSTGFASGNTIYF
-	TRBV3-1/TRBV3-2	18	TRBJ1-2	CASSLRGGLTGGDYGYTF
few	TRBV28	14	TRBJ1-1	CASSLGTGVTEAFF
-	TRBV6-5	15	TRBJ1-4	CASSPLGGANEKLFF
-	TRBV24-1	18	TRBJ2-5	CATSDARETGQPPETQYF
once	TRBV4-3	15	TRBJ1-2	CASSQLGQGPYGYTF
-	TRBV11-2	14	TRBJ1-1	CASSLVHWNTEAFF
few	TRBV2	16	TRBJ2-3	CASRNQDRRLTDTQYF
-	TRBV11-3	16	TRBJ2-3	CASSLDPGGPADTQYF
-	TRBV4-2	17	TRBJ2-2	CASSQEVGQGNTGELFF
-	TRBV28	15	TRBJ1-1	CASRRSQGIGSEAFF